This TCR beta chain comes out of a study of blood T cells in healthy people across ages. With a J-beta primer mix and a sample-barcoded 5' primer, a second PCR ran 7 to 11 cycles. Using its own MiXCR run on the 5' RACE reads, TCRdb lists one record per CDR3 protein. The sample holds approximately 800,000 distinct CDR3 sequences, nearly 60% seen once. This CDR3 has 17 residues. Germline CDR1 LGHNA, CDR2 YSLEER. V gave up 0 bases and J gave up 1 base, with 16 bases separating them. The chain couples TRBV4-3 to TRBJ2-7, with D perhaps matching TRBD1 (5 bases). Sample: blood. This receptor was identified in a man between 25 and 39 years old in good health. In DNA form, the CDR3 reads TGCGCCAGCAGCCAAGAAGTTCCCTGGCAGGGTTCCTACGAGCAGTACTTC. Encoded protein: CASSQEVPWQGSYEQYF.